The 15 T cell receptor beta chains below were found in one sample sequenced in a study of T cells after somatic rescue of genetic block (dated by TCRdb to the early 2020s). Library prep was done by the immunoSEQ multiplex PCR assay. Here the immuneACCESS table is served through TCRdb, limited to in-frame sequences with V and J called. Missing clones are a known gap in these copies; in checked studies unresolved V genes cover under half, and the rest lacks a known reason. In this sample the table shows approximately 14,000 clones, over 65% of which occur a single time. Around 20% of the sample belongs to the ten largest clones. The material sequenced was peripheral blood mononuclear cells (PBMCs). The receptor set was obtained from a boy aged 5-17 years.

The chain has TRBV10-2 and TRBJ2-1, with TRBD2 identical over 8 bases. Germline CDR1 WSHSY, CDR2 SAAADI. Trimming removed 2 bases from V and 2 bases from J; junction bases left unmatched: 2. The CDR3 covers 15 residues. CDR3 in amino acids: CASSERREAYNEQFF. For the CDR3, the DNA is TGCGCCAGCAGTGAGAGGCGGGAGGCCTACAATGAGCAGTTCTTC.

The rearrangement links TRBV30 to TRBJ2-1; TRBD2 aligns across 8 bases. Germline assignment: CDR1 GTSNPN and CDR2 SVGIG (reference sequence). Losses at the gene ends were 0 bases for V and 7 bases for J; bases not matched to a gene: 8. The CDR3 is made up of 15 amino acids. The CDR3 here is CAWSVTGGPRNEQFF. The CDR3 coding sequence is TGTGCCTGGAGTGTAACGGGAGGGCCAAGAAATGAGCAGTTCTTC.

The rearrangement uses TRBV6-1 and TRBJ2-1; no clear D gene. Trimming removed 1 base from V and 8 bases from J, with 15 bases in between. This CDR3 is 15 amino acids long. Germline V gives CDR1 MNHNS, CDR2 SASEGT. The CDR3 DNA sequence: TGTGCCAGCAGTGAAGAGGTTAGCCCCTGGGATGAGCAGTTCTTC. Residues: CASSEEVSPWDEQFF.

The V gene is TRBV7-8, the J gene TRBJ1-1; 7 bases are shared with TRBD1. Germline V lookup: CDR1 SGHVS, CDR2 FQNEAQ. V gave up 3 bases and J gave up 4 bases; unmatched junction bases: 5. The CDR3 sequence is 14 residues long. CDR3: CASSLGQFSTEAFF. The CDR3 region has the DNA TGTGCCAGCAGCTTGGGACAGTTTAGCACTGAAGCTTTCTTT.

The V gene is TRBV5-4, the J gene TRBJ1-2; D gene ambiguous. The CDR3 is 8 amino acids. In germline, CDR1 is SGHNT, CDR2 YYREEE (reference sequence). The V end lost 10 bases, the J end lost 8 bases, and 6 bases lay between the germline ends. The CDR3 spells CAVGGYTF. CDR3 sequence (DNA): TGTGCCGTGGGGGGCTACACCTTC.

The chain uses TRBV11-2 and TRBJ2-3, with D perhaps TRBD1 (5 bases). The CDR3 loop spans 16 amino acids. The germline V and J ends were trimmed by 1 base and 1 base, with 12 bases remaining between them. Germline V gives CDR1 SGHAT, CDR2 FQNNGV. The CDR3 sequence: CASSLVVGLGTDTQYF. In DNA form, the CDR3 reads TGTGCCAGCAGCTTAGTGGTGGGGCTTGGCACAGATACGCAGTATTTT.

This chain connects TRBV7-9 to TRBJ2-3, with a tentative D call TRBD1 (6 bases). The germline V and J ends were trimmed by 1 base and 4 bases, with 12 bases remaining between them. Germline values: CDR1 SEHNR, CDR2 FQNEAQ (reference sequence). The CDR3 is made up of 15 amino acids. The CDR3 DNA reads TGTGCCAGCAGCTTAGATATTAGGACAGCAGATACGCAGTATTTT. This codes for CASSLDIRTADTQYF.

The rearrangement uses TRBV4-1 and TRBJ1-4, with unresolved D. The CDR3 sequence is 14 residues long. In germline, CDR1 is MGHRA, CDR2 YSYEKL. Deletions cut 1 base from V and 7 bases from J, with 10 bases between. The CDR3 region is CASSQVHLGEKLFF. In DNA, the CDR3 is TGCGCCAGCAGCCAAGTCCATTTGGGTGAAAAACTGTTTTTT.

The chain joins TRBV7-9 to TRBJ1-4; 7 nucleotides line up with TRBD1. There are 16 residues in the CDR3. Per the germline V gene, CDR1 is SEHNR and CDR2 is FQNEAQ (reference sequence). The V segment lost 5 bases and the J segment 7 bases; nucleotides outside the gene matches: 13. The CDR3 here is CASSGPYQGGSEKLFF. The DNA for the CDR3 is TGTGCCAGCAGCGGGCCGTACCAGGGGGGAAGTGAAAAACTGTTTTTT.

In its sample, this clone ranks as medium-sized. The chain uses TRBV6-4 and TRBJ2-7, with TRBD2 identical over 8 bases. The CDR3 loop spans 14 amino acids. From germline, CDR1 is MRHNA and CDR2 SNTAGT. Trimming removed 4 bases from V and 7 bases from J; junction bases left unmatched: 9. The CDR3, as DNA: TGTGCCAGCAGTGTACGGGGGGGGGCCGGAGAGCAGTACTTC. Translation gives CASSVRGGAGEQYF.

This chain connects TRBV19 to TRBJ2-7; maybe TRBD1 (5 bases). The CDR3 consists of 16 residues. V lost 2 bases to trimming and J lost 3 bases, with 17 bases between them. Germline V CDR1 and CDR2: LNHDA, SQIVND (reference sequence). This CDR3 reads CASSIHDSAGFYEQYF. CDR3 in DNA: TGTGCCAGTAGTATACACGACAGTGCTGGATTCTACGAGCAGTACTTC.

The J gene is TRBJ2-1, the V gene TRBV7-3; 8 bases line up with TRBD1. The CDR3 loop spans 13 amino acids. Losses at the gene ends were 5 bases for V and 10 bases for J; bases not matched to a gene: 7. Germline-derived CDR1 and CDR2 are SGHTA and FQGTGA. CDR3 DNA: TGTGCCAGCAGCCGTCGGGACAGGTCAGAGCAGTTCTTC. The encoded protein is CASSRRDRSEQFF.

The rearrangement uses TRBV7-9 and TRBJ1-1; 7 nucleotides line up with TRBD1. With 5 bases clipped from V and 2 bases from J, the junction kept 11 bases outside the gene matches. Germline V gene lookup returns CDR1 SEHNR and CDR2 FQNEAQ (reference sequence). CDR3 size: 16 residues. Here the CDR3 reads CASSPPGQVGNTEAFF. DNA for the CDR3: TGTGCCAGCAGCCCCCCCGGACAGGTTGGAAACACTGAAGCTTTCTTT.

The chain is built from TRBV7-8 and TRBJ1-6; a possible D gene is TRBD1 (5 bases). There are 16 residues in the CDR3. Between the trimmed V and J ends, which lost 2 bases and 7 bases, there was a span of 15 bases. The V gene's germline CDR1 is SGHVS and CDR2 FQNEAQ. CDR3 bases: TGTGCCAGCAGCTTAATTGGGGGAGGATCAAATTCACCCCTCCACTTT. Translated, it gives CASSLIGGGSNSPLHF.

This clone qualifies as medium-sized (0.01 to 0.1%). This chain connects TRBV19 to TRBJ2-2; no definite D call. Between the trimmed V and J ends, which lost 3 bases and 2 bases, there was a span of 10 bases. The CDR3 covers 15 residues. In germline, CDR1 is LNHDA, CDR2 SQIVND (reference sequence). The CDR3 region is CASSILQFNTGELFF. DNA of the CDR3: TGTGCCAGTAGTATCTTACAGTTTAACACCGGGGAGCTGTTTTTT.